This T cell receptor (beta chain) was documented in a study of T cell responses to AZD1222 COVID-19 vaccine. Overall study findings and caveats: Scientists sampled the repertoires only once the peak T cell response had passed. Nearly half of the spike-specific TCRs reportedly recognize variant regions that carry no mutations.

Of note for this clone: Its antigen is not identified.

V dropped 5 bases and J dropped 2 bases, with 9 bases sitting between them. CDR3 length: 13 residues. The germline gives CDR1 MDHEN, CDR2 SYDVKM. Profiled with immunoSEQ multiplex PCR; TCRdb holds only in-frame clones, not every one. The repertoire holds under 150,000 clones, with roughly 92% as singletons. V usage is TRBV28 and J usage is TRBJ1-1, with D perhaps TRBD1 (5 bases). The sample in question was peripheral blood, obtained 28 days after the second AZD1222 dose. This TCR was recovered from an adult who received the AZD1222 COVID-19 vaccine. CDR3 nucleotides: TGTGCCAGCAGTCGGGACTTCAACACTGAAGCTTTCTTT. The encoded protein is CASSRDFNTEAFF. Full variable domain (rest looked up from reference TRBV28 and TRBJ1-1): DVKVTQSSRYLVKRTGEKVFLECVQDMDHENMFWYRQDPGLGLRLIYFSYDVKMKEKGDIPEGYSVSREKKERFSLILESASTNQTSMYLCASSRDFNTEAFFGQGTRLTVV.